The entry below describes one T cell receptor (beta chain). This clonotype was detected many times. Its antigen is not yet known. Per-base quality was not reported, and no clone a single base away is much larger than it. TCRdb names Illumina NovaSeq 6000 as the instrument used. cDNA libraries for TCRalpha and TCRbeta were prepared by 5'RACE using constant-segment primers, with sample barcodes and unique molecular identifiers added. RNA was extracted from every sample with Trizol reagent. Library amplification was performed in two PCR steps, and a second sample barcode and Illumina TruSeq adapters were introduced in the second step. Sequencing of the libraries was done on an Illumina NovaSeq, producing 2 x 150 bp paired-end reads. The original pipeline was this. Reads were demultiplexed and collapsed into UMI-guided consensus sequences with migec v1.2.7. Using mixcr v2.1.11, UMI consensuses were aligned to TRA and TRB V and J templates and then assembled into clonotypes. Clonotypes were classified as expanded or contracted when called significant by both edgeR and NoisET, with noise models trained on biological replicates. For edgeR calls, a false discovery rate-adjusted p below 0.01 and a log2 fold-change threshold of 1 were applied. As an exploratory analysis of dynamics, PCA with hierarchical clustering was applied to max-normalized trajectories of the 1000 most abundant clonotypes. Separately sequenced CD4+ and CD8+ repertoires were used to assign a CD4 or CD8 phenotype to each responding clone. TCRdb's own reprocessing of the public reads used fastp at Q25 and MiXCR and kept productive beta chains. Each CDR3 protein appears once, grouped with its most common genes and DNA. The authors' filters were not applied to this entry. In this sample the table shows 180,000 or so distinct CDR3 sequences, around 10% of which occur a single time. Of the sample, roughly 3.8% is held by the ten largest clones.

The record originates from a study of T-cell memory formation after mild COVID-19 (dated by TCRdb to 2020 to 2023). In terms of the full investigation: TCR sequence clusters from the two donors were largely donor specific. In a couple of donors, T-cell clones that expanded and contracted after mild COVID-19 were followed by sequencing TCRalpha and TCRbeta repertoires longitudinally. Two young, previously healthy adult volunteers, one female and one male, were included in the cohort. The study at large found these results: The study covered only two mild cases, and larger cohorts including severe cases with pre-infection samples were considered necessary. The detection of some responding clones in pre-infection memory suggests that pre-existing cross-reactive memory T cells joined the SARS-CoV-2 response. Balanced CD4/CD8 phenotypes were observed for clones contracting from day 15 to 85, whereas a bias towards CD4+ was observed for a second wave of clones expanding from day 15 to 37. Contracting CD4+ clones turned up mainly in the CM and EM memory subsets, whereas EMRA was where CD8+ clones were enriched. SARS-CoV-2 specificity of the second-wave clones peaking on day 37 was not confirmed.

V loses 5 bases of germline sequence and J loses 5 bases, and the interval between the two ends is 12 bases. Reading from cysteine to phenylalanine, the CDR3 counts 13 amino acids. The read is trimmed to its CDR3 DNA, 39 bases read in frame from base 1. CDR1 and CDR2 are read off the germline V gene as SGHTA and FQGTGA. Ficoll-Paque density gradient centrifugation was the method used to isolate PBMCs. The sequence is built from TRBV7-3 and TRBJ1-1, and the D gene may be TRBD1, 6 bases matching. The sample taken for sequencing was PBMCs or a T cell subset sorted from them (not recorded which). The receptor comes from a young man who had mild COVID-19 (a few samples of this study predate the infection). The sample titles of this study are shuffled in the database, so cell type and time point are left out; the donor was told from shared clones. The DNA sequence reads TGTGCCAGCAGCCAGGGACATCAGACTGAAGCTTTCTTT. Its protein reads: CASSQGHQTEAFF.